Shown below are 7 T cell receptor beta chains from a single sample sequenced in a study of blood T cell repertoires in COVID-19. The data were produced by immunoSEQ multiplex PCR, yet TCRdb's version contains in-frame clones alone and is incomplete. This table has just over 300,000 clones, 70% to 90% appearing once. The sequenced material came from PBMCs or T cells enriched from blood (not recorded which). These receptor sequences come from a man aged 25 to 40 who had recovered from COVID-19.

V gene TRBV4-2 combines with J gene TRBJ2-1, with 7 bases matching TRBD2. With 4 bases clipped from V and 2 bases from J, the junction kept 8 bases outside the gene matches. Germline CDR1 LGHNA, CDR2 YNFKEQ. CDR3 size: 16 residues. CDR3 loop: CASSPPASGTYNEQFF. Here the CDR3 DNA reads TGTGCCAGCAGCCCCCCCGCTAGCGGTACCTACAATGAGCAGTTCTTC.

V and J are TRBV7-2 and TRBJ2-1; 14 bases are shared with TRBD2. The CDR3 consists of 15 residues. Germline CDR1 reads SGHTA; CDR2 reads FQGNSA. V trimming: 4 bases; J trimming: 8 bases; junction bases outside the gene matches: 4. CDR3 in DNA: TGTGCCAGCAGCTCGACTAGCGGGGGGGCGGATGAGCAGTTCTTC. It yields the protein CASSSTSGGADEQFF.

The table lists this clone with a few counts. The chain combines TRBV4-3 with TRBJ1-3, with D possibly TRBD1 on 5 matching bases. Germline-derived CDR1 and CDR2 are LGHNA and YSLEER. CDR3 length: 17 residues. The V end lost 1 base, the J end lost 0 bases, and 13 bases lay between the germline ends. The CDR3 reads CASSQATTGLSGNTIYF. The DNA of the CDR3 is TGCGCCAGCAGCCAAGCGACAACAGGTCTCTCTGGAAACACCATATATTTT.

This rearrangement joins TRBV18 to TRBJ1-1, with no clear D. V lost 8 bases and J 7 bases, leaving 20 bases between the germline ends. The CDR3 runs 14 residues. CDR1 and CDR2 from the germline V gene are KGHSH and LQKENI. CDR3 residues: CASTIPGGNGEAFF. The CDR3, as DNA: TGTGCCAGCACGATACCTGGCGGGAATGGTGAAGCTTTCTTT.

This chain joins TRBV10-2 and TRBJ1-3; D not certain. This CDR3 is 14 amino acids long. CDR1 and CDR2 (germline): WSHSY, SAAADI. Trimming removed 3 bases from V and 6 bases from J, with 12 bases in between. The chain's CDR3 is CASSDSPGKNTIYF. The CDR3 DNA reads as TGCGCCAGCAGTGATAGCCCGGGTAAAAACACCATATATTTT.

CDR3 loop: CASSTDRVASDTQYF. In DNA form, the CDR3 reads TGCGCCAGCAGTACCGACAGGGTAGCTTCAGATACGCAGTATTTT. This chain uses TRBV5-1 with TRBJ2-3, with 7 bases matching TRBD1. Looked up from germline, CDR1 is SGHRS and CDR2 is YFSETQ. J lost 4 bases, V lost 5 bases, and 10 bases had no gene match. The CDR3 spans 15 residues. Using reference TRBV5-1 and TRBJ2-3 for the parts outside the CDR3, the full variable domain is KAGVTQTPRYLIKTRGQQVTLSCSPISGHRSVSWYQQTPGQGLQFLFEYFSETQRNKGNFPGRFSGRQFSNSRSEMNVSTLELGDSALYLCASSTDRVASDTQYFGPGTRLTVL.

The J gene is TRBJ2-1, the V gene TRBV5-1, with 8 bases lining up with TRBD2. V dropped 0 bases and J dropped 6; count of bases not matched to a gene: 8. The CDR3 runs to 16 residues. CDR1 is SGHRS, CDR2 YFSETQ, per germline. The CDR3 region has the DNA TGCGCCAGCAGCTTGGGACTAGCGCGAACCTTCAATGAGCAGTTCTTC. It specifies CASSLGLARTFNEQFF. Full variable domain (rest looked up from reference TRBV5-1 and TRBJ2-1): KAGVTQTPRYLIKTRGQQVTLSCSPISGHRSVSWYQQTPGQGLQFLFEYFSETQRNKGNFPGRFSGRQFSNSRSEMNVSTLELGDSALYLCASSLGLARTFNEQFFGPGTRLTVL.